This entry features one T cell receptor beta chain sequence. What it binds is unknown. The data stem from a study of response to subunit inactivated influenza vaccine. TCRdb ran MiXCR on the RT-PCR reads and lists one entry per CDR3 protein. The sample lists 430,000 or so distinct CDR3 sequences; approximately 9.9% were seen once. Broader study findings: It was the authors' suggestion that each seasonal influenza vaccination recruits few new T cells.

The CDR3 is 13 amino acids. Trimming shortened V by 10 bases and J by 5 bases, and 17 bases separated the two germline ends. Germline CDR1 is SEHNR and CDR2 is FQNEAQ (reference sequence). This chain joins TRBV7-9 and TRBJ2-5; D assignment may be TRBD1 or TRBD2 (6 bases each). The specimen comprised PBMCs from blood, sampled 40 to 50 days after vaccination. The clonotype originates from a man aged 45-65 years who received an inactivated influenza vaccine. This CDR3 is CATLLGGSETQYF. CDR3 coding DNA: TGTGCCACCCTACTGGGGGGCTCGGAGACCCAGTACTTC.